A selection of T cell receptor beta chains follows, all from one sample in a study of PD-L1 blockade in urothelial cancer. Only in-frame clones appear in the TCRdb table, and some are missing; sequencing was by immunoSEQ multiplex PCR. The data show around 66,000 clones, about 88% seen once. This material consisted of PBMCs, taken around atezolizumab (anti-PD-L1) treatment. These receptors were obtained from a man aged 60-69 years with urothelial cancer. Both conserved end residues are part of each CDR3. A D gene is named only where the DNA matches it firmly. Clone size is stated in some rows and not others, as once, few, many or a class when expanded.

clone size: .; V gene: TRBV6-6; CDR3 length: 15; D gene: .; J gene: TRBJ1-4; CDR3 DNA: TGTGCCAGCAGTTACCTTCCAGGGTTGGATGAAAAACTGTTTTTT; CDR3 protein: CASSYLPGLDEKLFF
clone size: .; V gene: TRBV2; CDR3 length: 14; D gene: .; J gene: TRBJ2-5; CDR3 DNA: TGTGCCAGCAGTGAAGGGCCAGTACAAGAGACCCAGTACTTC; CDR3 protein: CASSEGPVQETQYF
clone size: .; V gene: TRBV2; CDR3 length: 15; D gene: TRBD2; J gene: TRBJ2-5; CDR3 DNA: TGTGCCAGCAGTGAAGCGCGGGGGTCCCAAGAGACCCAGTACTTC; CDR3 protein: CASSEARGSQETQYF
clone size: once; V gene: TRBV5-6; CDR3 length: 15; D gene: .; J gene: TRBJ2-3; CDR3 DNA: TGTGCCAGCAGCTTTGAGGGCAGGGGGGCAGATACGCAGTATTTT; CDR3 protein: CASSFEGRGADTQYF
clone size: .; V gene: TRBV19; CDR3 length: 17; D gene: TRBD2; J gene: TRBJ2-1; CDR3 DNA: TGTGCCAGTGGTAGTAGCGGGAGGGCCCTACGAAGCAGTGAGCAGTTCTTC; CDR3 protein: CASGSSGRALRSSEQFF
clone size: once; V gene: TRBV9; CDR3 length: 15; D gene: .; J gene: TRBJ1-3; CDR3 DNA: TGTGCCAGCAGCCCGTCGACAAGTTCTGGAAACACCATATATTTT; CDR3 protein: CASSPSTSSGNTIYF
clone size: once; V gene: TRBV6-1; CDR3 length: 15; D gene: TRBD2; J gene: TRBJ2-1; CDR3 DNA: TGTGCCAGCAGAGAAGCGGGAGACCGATACAATGAGCAGTTCTTC; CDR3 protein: CASREAGDRYNEQFF
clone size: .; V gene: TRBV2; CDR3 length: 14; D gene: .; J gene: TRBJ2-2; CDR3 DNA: TGTGCCAGCAGTGTACAGTCCAACACCGGGGAGCTGTTTTTT; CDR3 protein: CASSVQSNTGELFF
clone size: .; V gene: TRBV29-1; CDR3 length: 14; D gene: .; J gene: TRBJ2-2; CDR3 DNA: TGCAGCGCTACGGGGGATAGTAGCACCGGGGAGCTGTTTTTT; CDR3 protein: CSATGDSSTGELFF
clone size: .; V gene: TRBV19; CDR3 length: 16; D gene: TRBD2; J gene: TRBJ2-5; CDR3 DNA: TGTGCCAGTAACCCCCGTGGGGTAGCGGGACAAGAGACCCAGTACTTC; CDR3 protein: CASNPRGVAGQETQYF
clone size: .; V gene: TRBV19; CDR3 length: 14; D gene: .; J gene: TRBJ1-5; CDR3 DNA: TGTGCCAGTAGTGAGGGTGGTCGGATTCAGCCCCAGCATTTT; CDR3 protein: CASSEGGRIQPQHF
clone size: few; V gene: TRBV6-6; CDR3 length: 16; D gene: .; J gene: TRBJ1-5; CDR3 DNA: TGTGCCAGCAGTTACGTGGCAGGGGAAAGGGATCAGCCCCAGCATTTT; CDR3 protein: CASSYVAGERDQPQHF
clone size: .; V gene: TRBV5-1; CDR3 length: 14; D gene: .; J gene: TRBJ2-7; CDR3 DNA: TGCGCCAGCAGCTTGGCCCCGGGGACCTACGAGCAGTACTTC; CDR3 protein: CASSLAPGTYEQYF
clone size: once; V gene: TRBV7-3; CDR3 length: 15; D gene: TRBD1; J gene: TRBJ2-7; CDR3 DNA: TGTGCCAGCAGCTTAACCGGGACAGGGCTTGACGAGCAGTACTTC; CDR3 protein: CASSLTGTGLDEQYF
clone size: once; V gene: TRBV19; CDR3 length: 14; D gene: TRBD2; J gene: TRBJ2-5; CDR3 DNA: TGTGCCAGTAGTATCGGGAGGGGATGGGAGACCCAGTACTTC; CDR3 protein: CASSIGRGWETQYF
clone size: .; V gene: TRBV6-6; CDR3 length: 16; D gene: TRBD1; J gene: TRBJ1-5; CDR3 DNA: TGTGCCAGCACCCGGGTGGGACAGGGGTTTGATCAGCCCCAGCATTTT; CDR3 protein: CASTRVGQGFDQPQHF
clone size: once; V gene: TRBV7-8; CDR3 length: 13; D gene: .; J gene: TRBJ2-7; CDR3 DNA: TGTGCCAGCAGCCAATCGAGCTCCTACGAGCAGTACTTC; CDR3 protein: CASSQSSSYEQYF
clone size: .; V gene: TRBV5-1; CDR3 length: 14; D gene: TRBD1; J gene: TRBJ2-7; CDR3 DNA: TGCGCCAGCAGCTTGACGACAGGGGAATACGAGCAGTACTTC; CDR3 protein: CASSLTTGEYEQYF
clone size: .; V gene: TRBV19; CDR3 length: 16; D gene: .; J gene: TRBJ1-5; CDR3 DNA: TGTGCCAGTAGTATAGGTTTGAGTCTGAACAATCAGCCCCAGCATTTT; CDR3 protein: CASSIGLSLNNQPQHF
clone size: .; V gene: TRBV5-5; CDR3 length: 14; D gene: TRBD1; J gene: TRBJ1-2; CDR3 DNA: TGTGCCAGCAGTTCAGAGCAGGGGGCGCGGGGCTACACCTTC; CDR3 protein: CASSSEQGARGYTF
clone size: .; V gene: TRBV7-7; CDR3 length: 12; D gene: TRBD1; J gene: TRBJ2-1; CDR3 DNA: TGTGCTAGCAGCTCGGACAGGGGTGAGCAGTTCTTC; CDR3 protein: CASSSDRGEQFF
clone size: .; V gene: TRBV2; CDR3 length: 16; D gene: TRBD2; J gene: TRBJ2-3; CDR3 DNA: TGTGCCAGCAGTGCCGGTAGGGCGGGAGACACAGATACGCAGTATTTT; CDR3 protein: CASSAGRAGDTDTQYF
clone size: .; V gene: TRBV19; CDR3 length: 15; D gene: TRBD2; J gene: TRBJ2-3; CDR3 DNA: TGTGCCAGTAGTCCCAGCGGGGACTCCACAGATACGCAGTATTTT; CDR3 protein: CASSPSGDSTDTQYF
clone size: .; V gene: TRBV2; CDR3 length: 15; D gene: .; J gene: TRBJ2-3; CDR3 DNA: TGTGCCAGCAAAGATGCGGCCAGAAGCACAGATACGCAGTATTTT; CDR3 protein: CASKDAARSTDTQYF
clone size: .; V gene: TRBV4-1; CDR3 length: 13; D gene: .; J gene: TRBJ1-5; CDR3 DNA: TGCGCCAGCAGCCAAGAGGCGGGACAGCCCCAGCATTTT; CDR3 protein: CASSQEAGQPQHF
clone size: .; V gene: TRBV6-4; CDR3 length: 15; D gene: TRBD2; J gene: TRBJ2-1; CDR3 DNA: TGTGCCAGCAGTGTACTAGCGGGGGGGGACAATGAGCAGTTCTTC; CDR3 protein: CASSVLAGGDNEQFF
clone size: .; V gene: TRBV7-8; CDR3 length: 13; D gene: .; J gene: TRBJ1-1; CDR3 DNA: TGTGCCAGCAGCATCTTTATGAACACTGAAGCTTTCTTT; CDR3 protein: CASSIFMNTEAFF
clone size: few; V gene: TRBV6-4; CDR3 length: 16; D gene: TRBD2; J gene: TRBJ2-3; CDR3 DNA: TGTGCCAGCAGCGCGCTAGCGGGGGGGCCGTTAAATACGCAGTATTTT; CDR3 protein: CASSALAGGPLNTQYF
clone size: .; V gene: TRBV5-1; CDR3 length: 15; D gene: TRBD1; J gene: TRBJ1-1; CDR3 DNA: TGCGCCAGCAGCTTTAAAGGGACAGGGGACACTGAAGCTTTCTTT; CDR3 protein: CASSFKGTGDTEAFF
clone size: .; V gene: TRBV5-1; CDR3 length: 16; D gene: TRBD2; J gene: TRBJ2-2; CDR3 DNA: TGCGCCAGCAGCTTAGGGACTAGCGGCCATACCGGGGAGCTGTTTTTT; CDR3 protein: CASSLGTSGHTGELFF
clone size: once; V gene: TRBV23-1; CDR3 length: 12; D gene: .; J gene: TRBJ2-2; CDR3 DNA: TGCGCCAGCAGTACAGACACCGGGGAGCTGTTTTTT; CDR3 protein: CASSTDTGELFF
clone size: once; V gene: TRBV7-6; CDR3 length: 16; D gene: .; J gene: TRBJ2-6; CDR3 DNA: TGTGCCAGCAGCTTAAGTTACAGCCCTGGGGCCAACGTCCTGACTTTC; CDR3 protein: CASSLSYSPGANVLTF
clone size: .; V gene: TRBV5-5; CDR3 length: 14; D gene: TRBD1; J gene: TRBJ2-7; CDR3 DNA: TGTGCCAGCAGCCCTGGACAGGGGAACTACGAGCAGTACTTC; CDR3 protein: CASSPGQGNYEQYF
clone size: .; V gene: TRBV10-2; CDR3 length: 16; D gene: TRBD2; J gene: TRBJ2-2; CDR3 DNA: TGCGCCAGCAGCCTAGCGGGAGGGCCTGGCACCGGGGAGCTGTTTTTT; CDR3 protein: CASSLAGGPGTGELFF
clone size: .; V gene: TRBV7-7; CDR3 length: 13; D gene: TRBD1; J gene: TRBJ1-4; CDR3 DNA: TGTGCTAGCAGCCTGGACAGGGATGAAAAACTGTTTTTT; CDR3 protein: CASSLDRDEKLFF
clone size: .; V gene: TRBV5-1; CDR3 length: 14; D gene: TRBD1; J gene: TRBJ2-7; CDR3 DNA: TGCGCCAGCAGCTTTCGGGACAGCCTTTACGAGCAGTACTTC; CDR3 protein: CASSFRDSLYEQYF
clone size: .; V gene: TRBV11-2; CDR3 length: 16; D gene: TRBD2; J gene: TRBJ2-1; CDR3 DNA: TGTGCCAGCAGCTTAATTAGCGGGAGGGTGCGCGATGAGCAGTTCTTC; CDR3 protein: CASSLISGRVRDEQFF
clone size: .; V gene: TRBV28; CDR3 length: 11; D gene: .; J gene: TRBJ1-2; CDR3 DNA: TGTGCCAGCAGTTTAGGCAAGGGCTACACCTTC; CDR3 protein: CASSLGKGYTF
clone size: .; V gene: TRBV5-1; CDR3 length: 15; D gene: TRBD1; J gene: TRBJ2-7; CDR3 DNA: TGCGCCAGCAGCCCCGTAGGACAGGGGGTCCACGAGCAGTACTTC; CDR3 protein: CASSPVGQGVHEQYF
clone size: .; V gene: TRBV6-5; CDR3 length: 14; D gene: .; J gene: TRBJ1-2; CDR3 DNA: TGTGCCAGCATTAAAATGGGGCAGAGCTATGGCTACACCTTC; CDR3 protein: CASIKMGQSYGYTF
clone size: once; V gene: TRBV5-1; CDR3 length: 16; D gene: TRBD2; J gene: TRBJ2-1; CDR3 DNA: TGCGCCAGCAGCAGGGGACTAGCGGGGGGGGGTAATGAGCAGTTCTTC; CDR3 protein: CASSRGLAGGGNEQFF